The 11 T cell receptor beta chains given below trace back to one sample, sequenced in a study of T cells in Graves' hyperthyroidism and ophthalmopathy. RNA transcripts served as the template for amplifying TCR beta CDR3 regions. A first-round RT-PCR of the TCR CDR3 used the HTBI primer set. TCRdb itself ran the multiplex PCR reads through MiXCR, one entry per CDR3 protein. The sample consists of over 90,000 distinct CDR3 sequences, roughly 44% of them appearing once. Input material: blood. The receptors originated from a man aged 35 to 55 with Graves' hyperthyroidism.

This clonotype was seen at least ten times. The CDR3 DNA follows: TGTGCCAGCAGCTTTACAGGGGATAATTCACCCCTCCACTTT. Protein product: CASSFTGDNSPLHF. The V call is TRBV5-8, the J call TRBJ1-6; 7 nucleotides align to TRBD1. The germline V gene encodes CDR1 SGHTS and CDR2 YDEGEE. The CDR3 runs to 14 residues. The junction had 1 base not matched to a gene; V was cut back by 2 bases and J by 5 bases.

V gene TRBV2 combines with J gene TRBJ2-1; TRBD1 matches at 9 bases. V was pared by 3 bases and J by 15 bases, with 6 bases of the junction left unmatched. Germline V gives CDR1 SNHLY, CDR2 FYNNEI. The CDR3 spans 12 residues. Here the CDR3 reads CASSEADRGWFF. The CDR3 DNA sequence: TGTGCCAGCAGTGAGGCGGACAGGGGTTGGTTCTTC.

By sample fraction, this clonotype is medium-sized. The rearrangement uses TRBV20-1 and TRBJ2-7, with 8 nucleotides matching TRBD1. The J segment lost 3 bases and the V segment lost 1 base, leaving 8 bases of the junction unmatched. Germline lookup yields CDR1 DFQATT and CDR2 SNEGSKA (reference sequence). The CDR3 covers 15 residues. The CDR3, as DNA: TGCAGTGCTAGAGCAGATGCCGGGACAGGCTACGAGCAGTACTTC. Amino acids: CSARADAGTGYEQYF.

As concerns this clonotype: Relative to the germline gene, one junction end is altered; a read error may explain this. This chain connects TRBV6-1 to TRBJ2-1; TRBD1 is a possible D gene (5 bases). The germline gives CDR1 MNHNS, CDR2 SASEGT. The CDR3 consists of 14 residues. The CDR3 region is CVSSEDVRVSEQFF. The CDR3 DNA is TGTGTCAGCAGTGAAGACGTCAGGGTGAGTGAGCAGTTCTTC.

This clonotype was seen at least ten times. The CDR3 loop reads CASSLLSGTSTDTQYF. In DNA, the CDR3 is TGTGCCAGCAGCTTGCTTAGCGGAACAAGCACAGATACGCAGTATTTT. The gene calls are TRBV5-6 and TRBJ2-3, with D possibly being TRBD2 (6 bases). V lost 1 base to trimming and J lost 0 bases, with 12 bases between them. The germline V gene encodes CDR1 SGHDT and CDR2 YYEEEE. This CDR3 is 16 amino acids long.

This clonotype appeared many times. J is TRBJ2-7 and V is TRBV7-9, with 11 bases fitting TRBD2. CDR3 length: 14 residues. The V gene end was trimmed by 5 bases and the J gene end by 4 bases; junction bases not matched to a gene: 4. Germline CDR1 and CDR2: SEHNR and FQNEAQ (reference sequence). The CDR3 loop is CASSPWTSGYEQYF. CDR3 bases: TGTGCCAGCAGCCCCTGGACTAGCGGGTACGAGCAGTACTTC.

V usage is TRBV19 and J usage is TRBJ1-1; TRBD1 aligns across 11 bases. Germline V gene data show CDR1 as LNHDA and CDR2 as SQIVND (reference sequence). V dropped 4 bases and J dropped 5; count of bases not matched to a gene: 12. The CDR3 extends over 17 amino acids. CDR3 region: CASSTPDRGRGLTEAFF. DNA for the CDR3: TGTGCCAGTAGTACCCCGGACAGGGGGCGGGGGTTGACTGAAGCTTTCTTT.

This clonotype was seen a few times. The DNA for the CDR3 is TGTGCCAGCAGTTACTCAAACCTCAGGGGGCCGGGGACTGAAGCTTTCTTT. It encodes CASSYSNLRGPGTEAFF. This chain uses TRBV6-6 with TRBJ1-1; 8 bases are a match to TRBD1. The CDR3 has 17 amino acids. CDR1 is MNHNY and CDR2 is SVGAGI in the germline V gene (reference sequence). Germline trimming cut 0 bases from V and 5 bases from J; bases unmatched to any gene: 11.

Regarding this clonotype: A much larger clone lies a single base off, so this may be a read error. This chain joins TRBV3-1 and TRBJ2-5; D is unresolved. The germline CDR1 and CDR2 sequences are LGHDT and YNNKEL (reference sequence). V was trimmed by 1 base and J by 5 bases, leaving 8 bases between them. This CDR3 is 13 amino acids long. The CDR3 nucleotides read TGTGCCAGCAGCCAAGGGAAGGCGGAGACCCAGTACTTC. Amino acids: CASSQGKAETQYF.

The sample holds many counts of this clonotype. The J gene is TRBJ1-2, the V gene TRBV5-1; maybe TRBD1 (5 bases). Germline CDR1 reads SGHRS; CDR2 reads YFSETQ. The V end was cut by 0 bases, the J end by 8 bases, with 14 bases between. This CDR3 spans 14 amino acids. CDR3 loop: CASSLAGGFEGYTF. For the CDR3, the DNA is TGCGCCAGCAGCTTGGCCGGGGGTTTCGAGGGCTACACCTTC.

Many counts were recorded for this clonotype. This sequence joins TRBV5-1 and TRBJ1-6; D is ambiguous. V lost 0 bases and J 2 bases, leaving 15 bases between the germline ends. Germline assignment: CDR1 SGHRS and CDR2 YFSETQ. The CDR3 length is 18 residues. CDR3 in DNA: TGCGCCAGCAGCTTGGTCGACACTGGTGGAGCCTATAATTCACCCCTCCACTTT. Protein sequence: CASSLVDTGGAYNSPLHF.